Detailed here is one T cell receptor beta chain. The antigen is not known. This sample stems from a study of T cell repertoires in cytomegalovirus infection. Study summary: CMV epitopes in the study were HLA-C-restricted (recently identified) and HLA-B-restricted (well studied). In public TCR beta signatures, there were indications of both CMV infection and matching HLA type.

The CDR3 is 17 amino acids. CDR1 and CDR2 from the germline V gene are SGHDT and YYEEEE. J lost 4 bases, V lost 2 bases, and 9 bases had no gene match. In TCRdb, the reads were re-called with MiXCR into one record per CDR3 protein. Altogether approximately 590,000 distinct CDR3 sequences are present, 35% to 50% being singletons, with the ten largest covering 48%. Study-wide results and limits: HLA-C-restricted CMV clonotypes gave the most frequent clonotype in two of eight donors.

V is TRBV5-6 and J is TRBJ1-5; TRBD1 agrees at 10 bases. This clonotype originated in a human donor in good health (CMV status not recorded). Some clones in this sample may be carry-over from other donors' samples. Source: cultured PBMCs, taken from culture after CMV antigen stimulation. DNA of the CDR3: TGTGCCAGCAGCTTCTATCCCGGGACAGGGGCGAATCAGCCCCAGCATTTT. Its protein is CASSFYPGTGANQPQHF. The full variable domain, in which reference TRBV5-6 and TRBJ1-5 provide the parts outside the CDR3, is DAGVTQSPTHLIKTRGQQVTLRCSPKSGHDTVSWYQQALGQGPQFIFQYYEEEERQRGNFPDRFSGHQFPNYSSELNVNALLLGDSALYLCASSFYPGTGANQPQHFGDGTRLSIL.